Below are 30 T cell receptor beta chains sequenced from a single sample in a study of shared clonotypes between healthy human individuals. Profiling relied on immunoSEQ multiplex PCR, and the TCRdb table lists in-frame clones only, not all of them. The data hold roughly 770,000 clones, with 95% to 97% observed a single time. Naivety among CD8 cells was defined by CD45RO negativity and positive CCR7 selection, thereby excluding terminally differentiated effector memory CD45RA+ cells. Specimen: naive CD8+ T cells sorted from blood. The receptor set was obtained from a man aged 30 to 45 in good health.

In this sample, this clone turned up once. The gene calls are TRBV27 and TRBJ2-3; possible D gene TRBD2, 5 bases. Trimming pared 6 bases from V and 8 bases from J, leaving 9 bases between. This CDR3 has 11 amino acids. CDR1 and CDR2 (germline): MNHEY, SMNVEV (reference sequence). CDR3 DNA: TGTGCCAGCAGAGGTAGCGTTACGCAGTATTTT. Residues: CASRGSVTQYF.

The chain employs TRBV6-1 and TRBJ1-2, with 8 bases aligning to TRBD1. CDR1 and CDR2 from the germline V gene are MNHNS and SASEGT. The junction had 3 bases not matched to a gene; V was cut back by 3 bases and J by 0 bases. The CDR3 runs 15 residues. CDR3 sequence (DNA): TGTGCCAGCAGTGAGGACAGGGCCACTAACTATGGCTACACCTTC. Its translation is CASSEDRATNYGYTF.

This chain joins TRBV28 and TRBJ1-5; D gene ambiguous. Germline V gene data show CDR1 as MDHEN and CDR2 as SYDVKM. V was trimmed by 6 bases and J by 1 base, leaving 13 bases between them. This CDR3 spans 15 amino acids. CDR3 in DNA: TGTGCCAGCAGACTGAAACCAAGGAGCAATCAGCCCCAGCATTTT. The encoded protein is CASRLKPRSNQPQHF.

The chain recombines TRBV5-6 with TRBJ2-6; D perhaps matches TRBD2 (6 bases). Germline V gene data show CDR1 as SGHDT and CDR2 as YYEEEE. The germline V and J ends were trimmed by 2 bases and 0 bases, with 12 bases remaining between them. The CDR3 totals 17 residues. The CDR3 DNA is TGTGCCAGCAGCTTTTTCGGGGGAAGCTCTGGGGCCAACGTCCTGACTTTC. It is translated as CASSFFGGSSGANVLTF.

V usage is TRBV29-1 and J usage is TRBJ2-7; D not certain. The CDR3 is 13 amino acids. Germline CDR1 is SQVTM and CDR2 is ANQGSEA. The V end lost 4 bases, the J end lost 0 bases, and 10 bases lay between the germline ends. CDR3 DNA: TGCAGCGTTGTTCAGGCCATCTCCTACGAGCAGTACTTC. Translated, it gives CSVVQAISYEQYF.

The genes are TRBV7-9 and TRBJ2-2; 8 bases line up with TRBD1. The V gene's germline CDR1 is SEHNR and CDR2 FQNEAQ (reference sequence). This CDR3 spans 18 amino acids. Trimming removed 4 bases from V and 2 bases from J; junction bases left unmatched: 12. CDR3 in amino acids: CASSWETGADFNTGELFF. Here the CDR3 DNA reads TGTGCCAGCAGCTGGGAGACAGGGGCCGATTTCAACACCGGGGAGCTGTTTTTT.

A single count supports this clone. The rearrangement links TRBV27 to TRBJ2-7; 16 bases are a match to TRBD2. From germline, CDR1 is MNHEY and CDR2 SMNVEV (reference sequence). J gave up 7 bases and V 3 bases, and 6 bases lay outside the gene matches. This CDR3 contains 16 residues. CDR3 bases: TGTGCCAGCAGTTTGCGGCAGGGACTAGCGGGAGGGGAGCAGTACTTC. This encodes CASSLRQGLAGGEQYF.

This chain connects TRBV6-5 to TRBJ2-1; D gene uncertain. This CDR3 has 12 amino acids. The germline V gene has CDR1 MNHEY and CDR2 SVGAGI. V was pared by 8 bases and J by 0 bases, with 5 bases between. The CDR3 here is CASESSYNEQFF. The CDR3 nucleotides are TGTGCCAGCGAAAGCTCCTACAATGAGCAGTTCTTC.

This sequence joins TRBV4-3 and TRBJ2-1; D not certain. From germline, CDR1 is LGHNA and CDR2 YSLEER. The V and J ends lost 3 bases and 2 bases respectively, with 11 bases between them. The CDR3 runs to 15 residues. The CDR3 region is CASSHSILTYNEQFF. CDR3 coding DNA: TGCGCCAGCAGCCATTCCATATTAACCTACAATGAGCAGTTCTTC.

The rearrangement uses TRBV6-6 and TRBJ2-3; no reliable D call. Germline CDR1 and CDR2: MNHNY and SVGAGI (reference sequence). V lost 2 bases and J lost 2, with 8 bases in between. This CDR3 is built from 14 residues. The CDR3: CASSYEGNTDTQYF. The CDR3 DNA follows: TGTGCCAGCAGTTACGAAGGAAACACAGATACGCAGTATTTT.

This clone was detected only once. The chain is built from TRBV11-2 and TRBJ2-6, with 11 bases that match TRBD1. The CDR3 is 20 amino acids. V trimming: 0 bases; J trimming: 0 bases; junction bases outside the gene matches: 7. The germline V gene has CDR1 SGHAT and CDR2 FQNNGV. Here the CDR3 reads CASSLDGRTGGFSGANVLTF. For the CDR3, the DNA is TGTGCCAGCAGCTTAGATGGGAGGACAGGGGGCTTCTCTGGGGCCAACGTCCTGACTTTC.

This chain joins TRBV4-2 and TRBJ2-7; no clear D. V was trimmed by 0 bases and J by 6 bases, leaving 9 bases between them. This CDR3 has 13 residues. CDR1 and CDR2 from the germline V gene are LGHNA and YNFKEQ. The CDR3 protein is CASSQDTPTEQYF. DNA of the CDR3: TGTGCCAGCAGCCAAGATACCCCGACCGAGCAGTACTTC.

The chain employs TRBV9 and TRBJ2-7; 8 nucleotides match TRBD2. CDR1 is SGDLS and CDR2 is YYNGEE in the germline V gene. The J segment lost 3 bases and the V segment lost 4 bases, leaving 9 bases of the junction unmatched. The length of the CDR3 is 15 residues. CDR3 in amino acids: CASSKAGGDSYEQYF. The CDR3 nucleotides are TGTGCCAGCAGCAAGGCGGGGGGAGATAGCTACGAGCAGTACTTC.

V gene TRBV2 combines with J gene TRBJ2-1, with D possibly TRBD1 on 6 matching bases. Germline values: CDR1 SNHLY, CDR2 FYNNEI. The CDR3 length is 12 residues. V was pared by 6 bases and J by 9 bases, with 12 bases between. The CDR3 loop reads CASRLGGSEQFF. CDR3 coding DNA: TGTGCCAGCAGATTAGGGGGTAGTGAGCAGTTCTTC.

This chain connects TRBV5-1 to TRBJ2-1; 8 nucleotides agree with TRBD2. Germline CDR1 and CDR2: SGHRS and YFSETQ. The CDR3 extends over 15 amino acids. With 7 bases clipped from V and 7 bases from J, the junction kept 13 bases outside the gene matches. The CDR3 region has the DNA TGCGCCAGCGGGCTTTCGGGAGGGCCATTGAATGAGCAGTTCTTC. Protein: CASGLSGGPLNEQFF.

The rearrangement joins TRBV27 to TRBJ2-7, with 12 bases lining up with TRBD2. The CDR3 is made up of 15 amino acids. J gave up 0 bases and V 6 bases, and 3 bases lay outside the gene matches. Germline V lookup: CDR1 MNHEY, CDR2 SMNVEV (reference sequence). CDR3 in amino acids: CASSKGLAGSYEQYF. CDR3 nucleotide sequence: TGTGCCAGCAGCAAGGGACTAGCGGGCTCCTACGAGCAGTACTTC.

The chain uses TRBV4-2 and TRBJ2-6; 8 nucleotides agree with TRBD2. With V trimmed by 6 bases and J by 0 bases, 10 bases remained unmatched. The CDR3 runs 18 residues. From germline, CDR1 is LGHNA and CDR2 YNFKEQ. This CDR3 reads CASRSTGTSHSGANVLTF. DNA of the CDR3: TGTGCCAGCAGGTCTACCGGGACTAGTCACTCTGGGGCCAACGTCCTGACTTTC.

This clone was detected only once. DNA of the CDR3: TGTGCCATCAGTGAGTCTCAGGGAGTGGACACTGAAGCTTTCTTT. It yields the protein CAISESQGVDTEAFF. The chain employs TRBV10-3 and TRBJ1-1, with a tentative D call TRBD1 (5 bases). Germline V gene lookup returns CDR1 ENHRY and CDR2 SYGVKD. Trimming stripped 0 bases from V and 3 bases from J, with 11 bases between. The CDR3 is made up of 15 amino acids.

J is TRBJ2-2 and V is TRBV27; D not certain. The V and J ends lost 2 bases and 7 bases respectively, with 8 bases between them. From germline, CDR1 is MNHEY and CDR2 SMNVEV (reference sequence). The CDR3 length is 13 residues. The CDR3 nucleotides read TGTGCCAGCAGTTTAGCAGGAGTCGGGGAGCTGTTTTTT. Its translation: CASSLAGVGELFF.

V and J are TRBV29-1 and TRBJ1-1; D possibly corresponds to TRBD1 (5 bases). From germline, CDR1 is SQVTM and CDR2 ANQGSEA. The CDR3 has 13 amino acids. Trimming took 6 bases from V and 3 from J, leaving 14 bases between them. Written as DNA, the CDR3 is TGCAGCGTCGGGGTCCTAGGGGACACTGAAGCTTTCTTT. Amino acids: CSVGVLGDTEAFF.

Here the CDR3 reads CASSEGNGIGAINPKETQYF. DNA of the CDR3: TGCGCCAGCAGTGAGGGGAACGGGATTGGGGCCATAAACCCAAAAGAGACCCAGTACTTC. The V gene is TRBV10-2, the J gene TRBJ2-5; D tentatively fits TRBD1 or TRBD2 (5 bases each). CDR3 length: 20 amino acids. V was clipped by 2 bases and J by 3 bases, with 28 bases between them. Germline V gene data show CDR1 as WSHSY and CDR2 as SAAADI.

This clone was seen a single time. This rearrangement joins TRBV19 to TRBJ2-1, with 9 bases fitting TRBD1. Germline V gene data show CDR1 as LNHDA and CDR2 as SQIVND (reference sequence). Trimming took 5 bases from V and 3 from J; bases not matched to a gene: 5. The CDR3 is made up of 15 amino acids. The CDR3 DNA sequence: TGTGCCAGTAGTGGGAGGACAGGGGACTACAATGAGCAGTTCTTC. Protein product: CASSGRTGDYNEQFF.

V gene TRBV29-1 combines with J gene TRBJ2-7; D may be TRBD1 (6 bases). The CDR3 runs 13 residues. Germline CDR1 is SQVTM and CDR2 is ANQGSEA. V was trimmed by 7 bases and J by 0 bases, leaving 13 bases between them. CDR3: CSAYRTDSYEQYF. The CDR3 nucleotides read TGCAGCGCGTACCGGACAGACTCCTACGAGCAGTACTTC.

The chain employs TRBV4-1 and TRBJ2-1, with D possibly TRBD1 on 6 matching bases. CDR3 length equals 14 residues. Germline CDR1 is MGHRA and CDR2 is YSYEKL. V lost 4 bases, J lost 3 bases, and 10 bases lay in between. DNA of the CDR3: TGCGCCAGCAGCCCCGGGACACTCTACAATGAGCAGTTCTTC. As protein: CASSPGTLYNEQFF.

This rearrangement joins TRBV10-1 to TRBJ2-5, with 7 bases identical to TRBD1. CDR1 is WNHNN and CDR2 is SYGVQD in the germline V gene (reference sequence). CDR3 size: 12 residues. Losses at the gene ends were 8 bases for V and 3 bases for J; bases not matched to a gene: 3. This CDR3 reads CASGDSKETQYF. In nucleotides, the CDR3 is TGCGCCAGCGGGGACAGTAAAGAGACCCAGTACTTC.

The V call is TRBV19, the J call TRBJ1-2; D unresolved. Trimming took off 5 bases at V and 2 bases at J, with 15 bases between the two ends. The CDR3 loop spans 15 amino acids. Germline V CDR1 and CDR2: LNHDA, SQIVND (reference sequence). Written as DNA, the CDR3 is TGTGCCAGTAGTTCCCGGACCGACCTCAACTATGGCTACACCTTC. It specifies CASSSRTDLNYGYTF. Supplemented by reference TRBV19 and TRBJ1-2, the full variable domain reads DGGITQSPKYLFRKEGQNVTLSCEQNLNHDAMYWYRQDPGQGLRLIYYSQIVNDFQKGDIAEGYSVSREKKESFPLTVTSAQKNPTAFYLCASSSRTDLNYGYTFGSGTRLTVV.

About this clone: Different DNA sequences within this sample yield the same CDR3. The CDR3 DNA is TGTGCCAGCAGCGTAGGGGGGAGAACTGAAGCTTTCTTT. As protein: CASSVGGRTEAFF. The V gene is TRBV9, the J gene TRBJ1-1, with a weak D call TRBD1 (5 bases). From germline, CDR1 is SGDLS and CDR2 YYNGEE. V was pared by 0 bases and J by 5 bases, with 8 bases between. This CDR3 has 13 amino acids.

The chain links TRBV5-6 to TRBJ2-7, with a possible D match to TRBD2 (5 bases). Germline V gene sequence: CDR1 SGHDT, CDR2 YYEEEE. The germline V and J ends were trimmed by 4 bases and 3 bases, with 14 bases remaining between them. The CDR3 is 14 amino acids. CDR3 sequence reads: CASSPKLTSYEQYF. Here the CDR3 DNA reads TGTGCCAGCAGCCCGAAACTAACTAGCTACGAGCAGTACTTC.

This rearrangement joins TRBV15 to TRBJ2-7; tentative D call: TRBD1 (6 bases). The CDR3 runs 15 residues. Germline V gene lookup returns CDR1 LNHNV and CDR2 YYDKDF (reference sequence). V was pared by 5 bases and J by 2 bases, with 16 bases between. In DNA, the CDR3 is TGTGCCACCAGCGCCCAGGGGCAATTTACCTACGAGCAGTACTTC. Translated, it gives CATSAQGQFTYEQYF.

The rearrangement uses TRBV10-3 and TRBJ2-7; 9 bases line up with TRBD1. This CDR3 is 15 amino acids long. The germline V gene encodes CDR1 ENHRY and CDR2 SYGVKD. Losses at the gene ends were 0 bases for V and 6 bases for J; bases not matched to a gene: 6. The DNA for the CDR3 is TGTGCCATCAGTGAGTCTGGGACAGGGTACTCCGAGCAGTACTTC. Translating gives CAISESGTGYSEQYF.